A selection of T cell receptor beta chains follows, all from one sample in a study of blood T cell repertoires in COVID-19. The protocol was immunoSEQ multiplex PCR, while the TCRdb copy is restricted to in-frame clones and leaves out a portion. Among a few hundred thousand clones listed, approximately 81% were seen once. Sequenced material: PBMCs or T cells enriched from blood (not recorded which). The receptors originated from a woman in her fifties or sixties who had been exposed to COVID-19. Both conserved end residues are part of each CDR3. The order of the fields is CDR3 length, clone size, V gene, D gene, J gene, CDR3 protein, CDR3 DNA. The D gene is left open where the match is weak. Clone size appears in some rows only: once, few, many, or a class for an expanded clone.

>13|once|TRBV12-3/TRBV12-4|-|TRBJ2-7
CASSLQASYEQYF
TGTGCCAGCAGTTTACAGGCCAGTTACGAGCAGTACTTC
>15|-|TRBV27|-|TRBJ2-2
CASKNSLGGSGELFF
TGTGCCAGCAAGAACAGTTTGGGGGGTAGCGGGGAGCTGTTTTTT
>15|-|TRBV5-1|-|TRBJ2-3
CASSSDGGSTDTQYF
TGCGCCAGCAGCTCGGACGGGGGTAGCACAGATACGCAGTATTTT
>16|-|TRBV7-2|-|TRBJ2-3
CASSSQRTSGTDTQYF
TGTGCCAGCAGCTCCCAGAGGACTTCGGGCACAGATACGCAGTATTTT
>12|-|TRBV19|-|TRBJ2-3
CASSGGGYTQYF
TGTGCCAGTAGTGGCGGCGGGTATACGCAGTATTTT
>15|-|TRBV6-5|TRBD1|TRBJ1-6
CASSYSGTGNSPLHF
TGTGCCAGCAGTTACTCCGGGACAGGGAATTCACCCCTCCACTTT
>17|-|TRBV4-1|TRBD1|TRBJ1-4
CASSQVRRQGGNEKLFF
TGCGCCAGCAGCCAAGTCCGACGACAGGGAGGAAATGAAAAACTGTTTTTT
>15|-|TRBV7-9|TRBD1|TRBJ1-1
CASSYRGPGDTEAFF
TGTGCCAGCAGCTACAGGGGGCCTGGGGACACTGAAGCTTTCTTT
>15|-|TRBV19|-|TRBJ2-2
CASSIPPGDTGELFF
TGTGCCAGTAGTATCCCCCCAGGGGACACCGGGGAGCTGTTTTTT
>15|-|TRBV9|-|TRBJ2-3
CASSVVGRVLDTQYF
TGTGCCAGCAGCGTAGTAGGGCGGGTTTTAGATACGCAGTATTTT
>18|-|TRBV5-3|TRBD2|TRBJ2-3
CARSSDLSGGLSTDTQYF
TGTGCCAGAAGCTCGGACCTTAGCGGGGGGCTATCCACAGATACGCAGTATTTT
>13|-|TRBV5-6|-|TRBJ2-5
CASSLEGEETQYF
TGTGCCAGCAGCTTGGAAGGGGAAGAGACCCAGTACTTC
>17|-|TRBV5-4|-|TRBJ2-1
CASSLALGAGMGNEQFF
TGTGCCAGCAGCTTGGCTCTCGGAGCGGGTATGGGGAATGAGCAGTTCTTC
>16|-|TRBV4-3|-|TRBJ1-1
CASSQGTTGMNTEAFF
TGCGCCAGCAGCCAAGGGACGACCGGGATGAACACTGAAGCTTTCTTT
>16|-|TRBV15|TRBD1|TRBJ1-1
CATSRERGRVNTEAFF
TGTGCCACCAGCAGAGAAAGGGGGCGGGTGAACACTGAAGCTTTCTTT
>15|-|TRBV6-1|-|TRBJ1-4
CASSENTATNEKLFF
TGTGCCAGCAGTGAGAACACCGCAACTAATGAAAAACTGTTTTTT
>14|-|TRBV11-2|-|TRBJ1-3
CASSFAGAGNTIYF
TGTGCCAGCAGCTTCGCGGGGGCCGGAAACACCATATATTTT
>15|once|TRBV11-2|-|TRBJ1-1
CASSLTLAGNTEAFF
TGTGCCAGCAGCTTAACCCTAGCCGGGAACACTGAAGCTTTCTTT